This T cell receptor (beta chain) emerged from a study of T cells in Graves' hyperthyroidism and ophthalmopathy. RNA transcripts yielded amplified TCR beta CDR3 regions. A first-round RT-PCR of the TCR CDR3 used the HTBI primer set. TCRdb re-analysed the multiplex PCR reads in MiXCR, keeping a single row per CDR3 protein. Here the sample spans 500,000 to 750,000 distinct CDR3 sequences, less than 20% being singletons. The patients, who ranged from 18 to 65 in age, presented with newly diagnosed hyperthyroidism lasting under 2 months. Fresh peripheral blood, under 13 ml, was the source of the PBMCs. Germline V CDR1 and CDR2: DFQATT, SNEGSKA (reference sequence). The CDR3 runs to 16 residues.

This sequence originates from a woman in her 30s with Graves' hyperthyroidism. The sequencing sample was made of blood. The chain employs TRBV20-1 and TRBJ2-1, with 9 bases fitting TRBD1. The DNA end is a closer match to TRBJ2-7, so the J assignment may be wrong. The CDR3 bases are TGCAGTGCTTCCCCAATGACAGGGGGAGCCTACAATGAGCAGTACTTC. Its protein is CSASPMTGGAYNEQYF.